The next 21 T cell receptor beta chains were all read from a single sample in a study of shared clonotypes between healthy human individuals. The data were produced by immunoSEQ multiplex PCR, yet TCRdb's version contains in-frame clones alone and is incomplete. This table has some 96,000 clones, around half appearing once. What was sequenced was PBMCs. All receptors derive from a woman in her forties in good health. Some clones in this sample may be carry-over from other donors' samples.

The gene calls are TRBV7-9 and TRBJ2-2; D is ambiguous. CDR3 length equals 10 residues. Germline V gene lookup returns CDR1 SEHNR and CDR2 FQNEAQ (reference sequence). V was trimmed by 10 bases and J by 3 bases, leaving 3 bases between them. The CDR3 here is CAKDTGELFF. The CDR3 DNA follows: TGTGCCAAGGACACCGGGGAGCTGTTTTTT.

The chain links TRBV18 to TRBJ1-2; 10 bases map to TRBD1. This CDR3 contains 16 residues. Germline CDR1 reads KGHSH; CDR2 reads LQKENI. Trimming cost V 4 bases and J 3 bases; bases outside gene matches: 8. The chain's CDR3 is CASSLETGTGDYGYTF. The CDR3 DNA sequence: TGTGCCAGCTCACTAGAAACCGGGACAGGGGACTATGGCTACACCTTC.

There are many counts of this clone. Other DNA variants within this sample encode the same CDR3. The rearrangement links TRBV2 to TRBJ2-5; 7 nucleotides match TRBD2. Germline V gene lookup returns CDR1 SNHLY and CDR2 FYNNEI. The CDR3 covers 13 residues. The J segment lost 1 base and the V segment lost 11 bases, leaving 7 bases of the junction unmatched. Here the CDR3 reads CALGLAAQETQYF. In DNA, the CDR3 is TGTGCCCTTGGGCTAGCGGCCCAAGAGACCCAGTACTTC. The whole variable domain, filled in from reference TRBV2 and TRBJ2-5, reads EPEVTQTPSHQVTQMGQEVILRCVPISNHLYFYWYRQILGQKVEFLVSFYNNEISEKSEIFDDQFSVERPDGSNFTLKIRSTKLEDSAMYFCALGLAAQETQYFGPGTRLLVL.

This clone was seen many times. CDR3 nucleotides: TGCAGTGCTCTTGACAGGATGTTAGCTTTCTTT. Encoded protein: CSALDRMLAFF. The V gene is TRBV20-1, the J gene TRBJ1-1, with D maybe TRBD1 (6 bases). Trimming pared 5 bases from V and 10 bases from J, leaving 14 bases between. Germline values: CDR1 DFQATT, CDR2 SNEGSKA (reference sequence). This CDR3 is 11 amino acids long.

Ten or more counts support this clone. The V and J genes are TRBV19 and TRBJ2-5; a possible D gene is TRBD1 (6 bases). V shed 3 bases and J shed 5 bases, with 10 bases lying between them. Germline V CDR1 and CDR2: LNHDA, SQIVND (reference sequence). This CDR3 has 13 residues. In DNA form, the CDR3 reads TGTGCCAGTAGTATCGCTAGGGGGGAGACCCAGTACTTC. Its protein product is CASSIARGETQYF.

With respect to this clone: A much bigger clone sits one base away, suggesting this may be a read error. The gene calls are TRBV6-6 and TRBJ2-5, with a weak D call TRBD2 (6 bases). The CDR3 extends over 13 amino acids. The V end lost 5 bases, the J end lost 11 bases, and 18 bases lay between the germline ends. CDR1 MNHNY and CDR2 SVGAGI come from the germline V gene (reference sequence). The DNA of the CDR3 is TGTGCCAGCAGTATGGGAGGCTACAATGAGCAGTACTTC. This gives the protein CASSMGGYNEQYF.

Comments on this clone: The germline gene is not matched at one end of the junction; a read error may be the cause. The chain couples TRBV9 to TRBJ2-7; no clear D gene. Germline V gene lookup returns CDR1 SGDLS and CDR2 YYNGEE. The CDR3 totals 13 residues. CDR3 region: CASSVHFSSERYF. In nucleotides, the CDR3 is TGTGCCAGCAGCGTACATTTCTCCTCCGAGCGGTACTTC.

The chain recombines TRBV4-1 with TRBJ2-1, with D possibly being TRBD1 or TRBD2 (5 bases each). The V gene's germline CDR1 is MGHRA and CDR2 YSYEKL. The CDR3 is 12 residues long. The germline V and J ends were trimmed by 1 base and 7 bases, with 5 bases remaining between them. The CDR3, as DNA: TGCGCCAGCAGCCAAGGGGGGAATGAGCAGTTCTTC. Its protein product is CASSQGGNEQFF.

The V and J genes are TRBV9 and TRBJ2-7; TRBD2 matches at 14 bases. The CDR3 runs to 16 residues. V shed 0 bases, J shed 3 bases, and the junction held 2 bases outside the gene matches. Germline V gene lookup returns CDR1 SGDLS and CDR2 YYNGEE. The CDR3 bases are TGTGCCAGCAGCGTAGGGGGACTAGCGGGAGTCTACGAGCAGTACTTC. Protein sequence: CASSVGGLAGVYEQYF.

This clone was detected only a few times. This likely traces to a read error, being one base from a far larger clone. The chain recombines TRBV28 with TRBJ1-2, with a weak D call TRBD1 (6 bases). V was pared by 3 bases and J by 5 bases, with 13 bases between. Germline V lookup: CDR1 MDHEN, CDR2 SYDVKM. The CDR3 totals 14 residues. This CDR3 reads CASSLGGASYGYTF. CDR3 nucleotides: TGTGCCAGCAGTTTGGGGGGCGCCTCGTATGGCTACACCTTC.

Comment on this clone: The germline gene is not matched at one end of the junction; a read error may be the cause. This chain uses TRBV2 with TRBJ2-7, with 14 bases identical to TRBD2. The CDR3 loop spans 15 amino acids. Germline CDR1 reads SNHLY; CDR2 reads FYNNEI. CDR3 sequence reads: CVSSEGGLAGAEQYF. CDR3 DNA sequence: TGTGTCAGCAGTGAAGGGGGACTAGCGGGAGCCGAGCAGTACTTC. Full variable domain (remainder filled in from reference TRBV2 and TRBJ2-7): EPEVTQTPSHQVTQMGQEVILRCVPISNHLYFYWYRQILGQKVEFLVSFYNNEISEKSEIFDDQFSVERPDGSNFTLKIRSTKLEDSAMYFCVSSEGGLAGAEQYFGPGTRLTVT.

This clone was picked up many times. J is TRBJ1-1 and V is TRBV6-6; 8 bases match TRBD1. Germline V gene sequence: CDR1 MNHNY, CDR2 SVGAGI (reference sequence). Trimming at V came to 7 bases and at J to 2 bases, leaving 6 bases not matched to a gene. There are 14 residues in the CDR3. The CDR3 loop is CASNQGQDNTEAFF. CDR3 nucleotides: TGTGCCAGCAATCAGGGACAGGACAACACTGAAGCTTTCTTT.

This clone was recorded at least ten times. The chain uses TRBV29-1 and TRBJ1-5; TRBD1 agrees at 7 bases. The CDR3 spans 13 residues. V was pared by 4 bases and J by 5 bases, with 5 bases of the junction left unmatched. Per germline, CDR1 SQVTM and CDR2 ANQGSEA. CDR3 sequence reads: CSVGTGWDQPQHF. The CDR3 DNA sequence: TGCAGCGTTGGGACAGGTTGGGATCAGCCCCAGCATTTT.

This clone was seen many times. This sequence joins TRBV18 and TRBJ2-7; tentative D call: TRBD2 (5 bases). This CDR3 has 16 residues. Germline values: CDR1 KGHSH, CDR2 LQKENI. V lost 2 bases and J lost 2, with 16 bases in between. The CDR3 DNA reads TGTGCCAGCTCACCATCGGTCTGGGAGAGAACCTACGAGCAGTACTTC. This codes for CASSPSVWERTYEQYF.

The chain carries TRBV18 and TRBJ2-5; D is perhaps TRBD1 (6 bases). V was cut by 0 bases and J by 11 bases, with 16 bases left in between. CDR1 KGHSH and CDR2 LQKENI come from the germline V gene. CDR3 size: 14 residues. The CDR3, as DNA: TGTGCCAGCTCACCACCACAGGGCTCCCGTCGGCAGTACTTC. Its protein product is CASSPPQGSRRQYF.

A word on this clone: Since a far larger clone is one base different, this is likely a read error. This chain links TRBV30 with TRBJ1-3, with unresolved D. The CDR3 totals 13 residues. Trimming took 5 bases from V and 0 from J, leaving 8 bases between them. Germline assignment: CDR1 GTSNPN and CDR2 SVGIG (reference sequence). The CDR3 DNA follows: TGTGCCTGGGGTGAAGGCTCTGGAAACACCATATATTTT. It specifies CAWGEGSGNTIYF. The full variable domain, completed using reference TRBV30 and TRBJ1-3, is SQTIHQWPATLVQPVGSPLSLECTVEGTSNPNLYWYRQAAGRGLQLLFYSVGIGQISSEVPQNLSASRPQDRQFILSSKKLLLSDSGFYLCAWGEGSGNTIYFGEGSWLTVV.

V gene TRBV4-1 combines with J gene TRBJ2-2, with 8 bases aligning to TRBD1. The CDR3 sequence is 16 residues long. CDR1 is MGHRA and CDR2 is YSYEKL in the germline V gene. The ends lost 6 bases at V and 1 base at J; junction bases unmatched: 7. The CDR3 bases are TGCGCCAGCAGAGCTCCGGGGACAGGGAACACCGGGGAGCTGTTTTTT. Translating gives CASRAPGTGNTGELFF.

This clone was recorded at least ten times. The chain joins TRBV27 to TRBJ2-1; D could derive from TRBD1 or TRBD2 (5 bases each). Germline lookup yields CDR1 MNHEY and CDR2 SMNVEV (reference sequence). Trimming removed 7 bases at V and 0 bases at J, with 10 bases between. This CDR3 spans 14 amino acids. For the CDR3, the DNA is TGTGCCAGCAAGAGGGGCCGCTCCTACAATGAGCAGTTCTTC. It translates to CASKRGRSYNEQFF.

This clone was recorded at least ten times. The chain links TRBV9 to TRBJ2-5; D is ambiguous. Germline V lookup: CDR1 SGDLS, CDR2 YYNGEE. The V end was cut by 0 bases, the J end by 0 bases, with 9 bases between. The CDR3 loop spans 15 amino acids. CDR3 coding DNA: TGTGCCAGCAGCGTAGGGAAAGGTAACCAAGAGACCCAGTACTTC. Protein product: CASSVGKGNQETQYF.

This clone was detected a few times. This chain links TRBV9 with TRBJ2-1; D is perhaps TRBD1 (6 bases). Trimming took 0 bases from V and 2 from J, leaving 12 bases between them. Germline-derived CDR1 and CDR2 are SGDLS and YYNGEE. The CDR3 is made up of 16 amino acids. The CDR3 DNA reads as TGTGCCAGCAGCGTAGGGTATCAGGGGACCTACAATGAGCAGTTCTTC. Amino acids: CASSVGYQGTYNEQFF.

Details on this clone: The conserved phenylalanine or tryptophan is not found at the CDR3 terminus, so this likely reflects a read error. The rearrangement links TRBV6-6 to TRBJ1-5; no clear D gene. Germline CDR1 is MNHNY and CDR2 is SVGAGI (reference sequence). The ends were cut back, 2 bases at V and 7 bases at J, with 9 bases in the middle. This CDR3 contains 13 residues. CDR3 sequence reads: CASSYILGQPQHS. In DNA form, the CDR3 reads TGTGCCAGCAGTTACATCCTGGGGCAGCCCCAGCATTCT.